This TCR beta chain was sequenced for a study of blood T cell repertoires in COVID-19. The wider study: Some COVID-19 samples were acute and others convalescent; all came from the United States, Italy and Spain.

V was pared by 3 bases and J by 4 bases, with 5 bases of the junction left unmatched. Germline V lookup: CDR1 SGDLS, CDR2 YYNGEE. CDR3 length: 15 amino acids. Authors' data handling: Estimates of nucleated cell counts were drawn from the amplification of reference gene primers. Method: immunoSEQ multiplex PCR; TCRdb's copy keeps in-frame clones and lacks some. The DNA gave D and trimming, while V, J and clone size come from that table. Here the sample spans approximately 110,000 clones, about three quarters being singletons. The sequence derives from a human donor in a cohort sampled during active or convalescent COVID-19. Material for sequencing was peripheral blood. The V call is TRBV9, the J call TRBJ2-1; 9 positions match TRBD2. CDR3 DNA sequence: TGTGCCAGCAGCGGACGACTAGCGGAATACAATGAGCAGTTCTTC. This codes for CASSGRLAEYNEQFF. Full variable domain (rest looked up from reference TRBV9 and TRBJ2-1): DSGVTQTPKHLITATGQRVTLRCSPRSGDLSVYWYQQSLDQGLQFLIQYYNGEERAKGNILERFSAQQFPDLHSELNLSSLELGDSALYFCASSGRLAEYNEQFFGPGTRLTVL.